These T cell receptor beta chains were read from a single sample in a study of blood T cell repertoires in COVID-19. TCRdb keeps only in-frame clones here, not all; method: immunoSEQ multiplex PCR. The table records 350,000 to 400,000 clones, 80% to 90% of them present only once. The source material was peripheral blood. These receptors were obtained from a woman aged 25 to 39 with COVID-19, enrolled during active disease. CDR3s include the opening cysteine and the closing phenylalanine or tryptophan. The order of the fields is V gene, J gene, CDR3 protein.

TRBV9,TRBJ2-1,CASSVGTSGKGDNEQFF
TRBV5-1,TRBJ2-7,CASSWDREHEQYF
TRBV7-9,TRBJ2-1,CASSLRSSGSTYNEQFF
TRBV6-6,TRBJ1-5,CASGRQGTQPQHF
TRBV6-2/TRBV6-3,TRBJ2-3,CASSSAGNKADTQYF
TRBV28,TRBJ1-5,CASSPLDLSPQHF
TRBV6-5,TRBJ2-5,CASSTSGKIGAQYF
TRBV15,TRBJ2-1,CATSRSGLAGANEQFF
TRBV9,TRBJ1-2,CASSVLGGGYTF
TRBV6-4,TRBJ1-6,CASSLRDRDNSPLHF
TRBV4-3,TRBJ1-4,CASSQDPTGGINEKLFF
TRBV10-3,TRBJ1-2,CAIRPGQGENGYTF
TRBV25-1,TRBJ2-4,CASSGDLAKNIQYF
TRBV28,TRBJ2-5,CASTGGAQTQETQYF
TRBV5-1,TRBJ2-1,CASSLELPPYNEQFF
TRBV6-5,TRBJ2-1,CASSYGSGGEQFF
TRBV5-1,TRBJ2-7,CASSPNRGPYEQYF
TRBV5-1,TRBJ2-1,CATEEGGVESNEQFF
TRBV27,TRBJ2-3,CASNRVAGGFTDTQYF
TRBV4-3,TRBJ1-4,CASSQDYRANEKLFF
TRBV5-5,TRBJ1-4,CASSTLGQGNEKLFF
TRBV11-1,TRBJ2-7,CASSPRRTYATYEQYF
TRBV9,TRBJ2-1,CASSVRGEDYNEQFF
TRBV7-9,TRBJ1-3,CASSARRGNTIYF
TRBV16,TRBJ1-4,CASSQGSYEKLFF
TRBV28,TRBJ1-3,CASSLPGGFGNTIYF
TRBV19,TRBJ1-4,CASSIGTGLGEKLFF
TRBV7-2,TRBJ2-1,CASSLPYNEQFF
TRBV11-3,TRBJ2-5,CASSLAGSGGTQYF
TRBV4-3,TRBJ2-4,CASSQDRAGGNIQYF
TRBV2,TRBJ1-1,CASRVQGAPEAFF
TRBV6-1,TRBJ2-1,CASSEGGQIGAQNEQFF
TRBV9,TRBJ2-3,CASSLSGGVTDTQYF
TRBV9,TRBJ2-1,CASSVVAGGHNEQFF
TRBV28,TRBJ1-5,CASSATGRRNQPQHF
TRBV27,TRBJ2-1,CASSLPQAGTGLANEQFF
TRBV28,TRBJ1-6,CASSRDFESSPLHF
TRBV6-6,TRBJ1-1,CASRGGQGNAEAFF
TRBV7-2,TRBJ2-6,CASSLTSGANVLTF
TRBV6-6,TRBJ1-1,CASSYGTANTEAFF
TRBV28,TRBJ1-2,CASSSSPPNYGYTF
TRBV29-1,TRBJ2-3,CSAETDNTYTQYF
TRBV30,TRBJ2-5,CAWRTSGFQETQYF
TRBV4-1,TRBJ1-2,CASSPPRASGYTF
TRBV4-3,TRBJ2-2,CASSQVLQGAGTGELFF
TRBV5-4,TRBJ1-2,CASSLGQGNVNYGYTF
TRBV14,TRBJ1-5,CASSTGRAQPQHF
TRBV5-8,TRBJ2-5,CASSLGDRVGETQYF
TRBV9,TRBJ2-1,CASTSGSSASYNEQFF
TRBV3-1/TRBV3-2,TRBJ2-3,CASSQEPGGSDTQYF
TRBV4-3,TRBJ2-1,CASSQDIYNEQFF
TRBV28,TRBJ2-3,CASSLYEVASGTDTQYF
TRBV19,TRBJ1-1,CASRLQGNTEAFF
TRBV2,TRBJ2-5,CASRGTGYQETQYF
TRBV14,TRBJ1-2,CASSPRDRGRVGYGYTF